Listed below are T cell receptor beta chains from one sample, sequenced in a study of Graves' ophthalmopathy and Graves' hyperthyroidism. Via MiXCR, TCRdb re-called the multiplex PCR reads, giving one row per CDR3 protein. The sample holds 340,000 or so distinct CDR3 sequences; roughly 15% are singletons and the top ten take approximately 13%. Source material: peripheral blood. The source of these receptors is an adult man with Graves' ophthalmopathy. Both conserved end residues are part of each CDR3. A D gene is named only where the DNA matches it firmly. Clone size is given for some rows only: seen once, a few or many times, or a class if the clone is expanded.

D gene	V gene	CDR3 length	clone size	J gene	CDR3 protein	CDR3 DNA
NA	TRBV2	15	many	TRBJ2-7	CASSALRGGSYEQYF	TGTGCCAGCAGTGCGTTAAGGGGTGGTTCCTACGAGCAGTACTTC
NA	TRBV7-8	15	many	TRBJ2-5	CASSLYGQVLETQYF	TGTGCCAGCAGCTTATATGGGCAGGTCTTGGAGACCCAGTACTTC
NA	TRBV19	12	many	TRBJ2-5	CATGRGRETQYF	TGTGCCACAGGGCGGGGGCGTGAGACCCAGTACTTC
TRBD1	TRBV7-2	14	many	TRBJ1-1	CASSLDGTGFAAFF	TGTGCCAGCAGCTTAGACGGGACAGGGTTTGCAGCTTTCTTT
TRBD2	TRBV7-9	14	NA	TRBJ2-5	CASPPGGWDVAQYF	TGTGCCAGCCCCCCGGGAGGCTGGGATGTGGCCCAGTACTTC
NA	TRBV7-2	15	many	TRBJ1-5	CASSNQQGAWQPQHF	TGTGCCAGCAGCAATCAACAGGGAGCCTGGCAGCCCCAGCATTTT
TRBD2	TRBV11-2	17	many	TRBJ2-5	CASSLRIRGGARETQYF	TGTGCCAGCAGCTTAAGGATCCGCGGGGGGGCTCGGGAGACCCAGTACTTC
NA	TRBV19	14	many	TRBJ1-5	CASSPGQLNQPQHF	TGTGCCAGTAGCCCAGGGCAGCTCAATCAGCCCCAGCATTTT
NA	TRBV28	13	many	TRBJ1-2	CASSSREAYGYTF	TGTGCCAGCAGTAGCAGGGAGGCCTATGGCTACACCTTC
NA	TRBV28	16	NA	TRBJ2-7	CASSRSGLPARGEQYF	TGTGCCAGCAGCCGATCAGGACTGCCAGCCCGGGGCGAGCAGTACTTC